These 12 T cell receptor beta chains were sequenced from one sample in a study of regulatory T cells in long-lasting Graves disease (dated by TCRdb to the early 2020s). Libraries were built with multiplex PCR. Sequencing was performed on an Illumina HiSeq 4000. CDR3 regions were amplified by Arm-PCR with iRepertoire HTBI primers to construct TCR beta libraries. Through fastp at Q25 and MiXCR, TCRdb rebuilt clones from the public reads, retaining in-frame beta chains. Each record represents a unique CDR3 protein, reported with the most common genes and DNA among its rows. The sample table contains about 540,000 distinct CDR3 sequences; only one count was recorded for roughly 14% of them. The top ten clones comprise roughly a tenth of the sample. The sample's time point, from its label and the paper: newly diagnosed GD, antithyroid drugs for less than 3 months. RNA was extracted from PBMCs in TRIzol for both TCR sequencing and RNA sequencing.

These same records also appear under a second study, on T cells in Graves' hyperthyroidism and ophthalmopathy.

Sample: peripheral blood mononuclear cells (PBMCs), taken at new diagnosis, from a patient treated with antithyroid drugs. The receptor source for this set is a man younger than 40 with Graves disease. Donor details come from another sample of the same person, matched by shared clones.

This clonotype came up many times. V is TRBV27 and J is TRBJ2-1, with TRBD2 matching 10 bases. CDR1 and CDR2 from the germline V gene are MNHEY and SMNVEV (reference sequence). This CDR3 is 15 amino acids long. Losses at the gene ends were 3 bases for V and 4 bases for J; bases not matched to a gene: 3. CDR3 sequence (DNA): TGTGCCAGCAGTTTCCTAGCGGGAGCTTACAATGAGCAGTTCTTC. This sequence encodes CASSFLAGAYNEQFF.

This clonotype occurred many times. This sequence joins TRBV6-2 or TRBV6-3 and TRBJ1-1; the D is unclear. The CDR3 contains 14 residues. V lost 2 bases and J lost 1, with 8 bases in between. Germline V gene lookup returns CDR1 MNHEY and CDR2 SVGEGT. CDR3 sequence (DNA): TGTGCCAGCAGTTACGGGTGGGGGAACACTGAAGCTTTCTTT. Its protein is CASSYGWGNTEAFF.

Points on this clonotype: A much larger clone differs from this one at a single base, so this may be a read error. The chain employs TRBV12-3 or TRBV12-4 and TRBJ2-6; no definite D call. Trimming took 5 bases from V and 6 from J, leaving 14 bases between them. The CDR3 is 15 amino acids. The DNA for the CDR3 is TGTGCCAGCAGTCCTAGGGTATTTGAGGCCAACGTCCTGACTTTC. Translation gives CASSPRVFEANVLTF.

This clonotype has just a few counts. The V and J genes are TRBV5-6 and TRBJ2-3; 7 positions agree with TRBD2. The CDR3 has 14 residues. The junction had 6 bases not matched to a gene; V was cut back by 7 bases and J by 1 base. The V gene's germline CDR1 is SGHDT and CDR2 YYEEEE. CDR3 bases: TGTGCCAGCTCCGGGGAGGGGCGCACAGATACGCAGTATTTT. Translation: CASSGEGRTDTQYF.

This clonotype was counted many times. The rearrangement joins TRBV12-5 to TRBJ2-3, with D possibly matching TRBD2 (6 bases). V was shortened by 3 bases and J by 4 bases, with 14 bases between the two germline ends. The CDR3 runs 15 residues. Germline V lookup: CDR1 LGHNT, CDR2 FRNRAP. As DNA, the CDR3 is TGTGCTAGTGGTTTAAAGGGAGGAGGGTCAGATACGCAGTATTTT. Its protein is CASGLKGGGSDTQYF.

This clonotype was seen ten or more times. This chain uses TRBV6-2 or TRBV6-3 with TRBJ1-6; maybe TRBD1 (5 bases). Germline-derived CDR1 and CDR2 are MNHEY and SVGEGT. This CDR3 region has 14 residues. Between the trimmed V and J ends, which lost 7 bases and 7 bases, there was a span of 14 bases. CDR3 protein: CASTDGTDNSPLHF. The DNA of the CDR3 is TGTGCCAGCACCGACGGGACTGACAATTCACCCCTCCACTTT.

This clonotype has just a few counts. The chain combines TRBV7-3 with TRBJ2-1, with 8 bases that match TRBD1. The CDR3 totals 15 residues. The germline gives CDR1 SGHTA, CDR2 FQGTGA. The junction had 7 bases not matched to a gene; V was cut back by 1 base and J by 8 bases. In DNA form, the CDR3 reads TGTGCCAGCAGCTTAAGTGGGGACAGGAGGGATGAGCAGTTCTTC. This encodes CASSLSGDRRDEQFF.

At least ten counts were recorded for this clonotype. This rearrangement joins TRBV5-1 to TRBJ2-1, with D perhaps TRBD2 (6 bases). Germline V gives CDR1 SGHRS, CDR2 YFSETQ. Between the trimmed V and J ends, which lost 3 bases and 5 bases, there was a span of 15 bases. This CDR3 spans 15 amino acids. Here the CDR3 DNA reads TGCGCCAGCAGCTCCCCCTCTGCGGGGAACAATGAGCAGTTCTTC. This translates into CASSSPSAGNNEQFF.

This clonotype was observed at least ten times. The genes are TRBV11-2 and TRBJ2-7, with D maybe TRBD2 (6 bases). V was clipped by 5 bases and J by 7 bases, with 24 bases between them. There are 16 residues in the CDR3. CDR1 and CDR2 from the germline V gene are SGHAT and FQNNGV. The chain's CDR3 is CASSPTRVGRSGEQYF. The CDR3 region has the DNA TGTGCCAGCAGCCCGACGCGGGTCGGGAGATCGGGAGAGCAGTACTTC. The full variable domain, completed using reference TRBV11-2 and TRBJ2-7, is EAGVAQSPRYKIIEKRQSVAFWCNPISGHATLYWYQQILGQGPKLLIQFQNNGVVDDSQLPKDRFSAERLKGVDSTLKIQPAKLEDSAVYLCASSPTRVGRSGEQYFGPGTRLTVT.

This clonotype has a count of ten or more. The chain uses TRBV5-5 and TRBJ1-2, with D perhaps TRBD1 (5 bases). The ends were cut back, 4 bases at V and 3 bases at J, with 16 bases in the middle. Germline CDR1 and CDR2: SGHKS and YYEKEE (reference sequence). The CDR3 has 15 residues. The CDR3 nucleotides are TGTGCCAGCAGCCCTCCAGGGATCGGGGACTATGGCTACACCTTC. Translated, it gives CASSPPGIGDYGYTF.

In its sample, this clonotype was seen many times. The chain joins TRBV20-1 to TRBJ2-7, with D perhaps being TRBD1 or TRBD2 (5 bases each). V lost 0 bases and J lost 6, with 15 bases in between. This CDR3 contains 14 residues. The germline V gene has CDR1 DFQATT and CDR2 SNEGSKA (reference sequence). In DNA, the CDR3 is TGCAGTGCTAGAGATCGTGTGGGGGTCGGCGAGCAGTACTTC. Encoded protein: CSARDRVGVGEQYF.

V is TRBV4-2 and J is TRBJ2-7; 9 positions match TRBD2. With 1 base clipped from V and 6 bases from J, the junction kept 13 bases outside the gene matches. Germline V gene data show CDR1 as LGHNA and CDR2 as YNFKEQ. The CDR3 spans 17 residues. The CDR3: CASSQGRLSSGKVEQYF. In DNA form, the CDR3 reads TGTGCCAGCAGCCAAGGTCGCCTGTCTAGCGGGAAAGTCGAGCAGTACTTC.